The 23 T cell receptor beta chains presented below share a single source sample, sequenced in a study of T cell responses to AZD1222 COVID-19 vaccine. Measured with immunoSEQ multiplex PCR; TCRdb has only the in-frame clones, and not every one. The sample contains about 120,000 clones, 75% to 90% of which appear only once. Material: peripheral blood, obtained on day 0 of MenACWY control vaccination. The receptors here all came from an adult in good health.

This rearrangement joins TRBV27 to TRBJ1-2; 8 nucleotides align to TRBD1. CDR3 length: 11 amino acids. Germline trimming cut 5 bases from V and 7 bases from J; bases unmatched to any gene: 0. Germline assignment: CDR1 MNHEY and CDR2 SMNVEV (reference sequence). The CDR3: CASSDRGGYTF. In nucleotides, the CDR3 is TGTGCCAGCAGTGACAGGGGTGGCTACACCTTC.

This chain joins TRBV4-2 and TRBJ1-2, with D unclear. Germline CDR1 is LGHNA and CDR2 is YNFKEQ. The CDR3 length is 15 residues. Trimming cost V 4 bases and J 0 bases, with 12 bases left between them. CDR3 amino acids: CASSRDQAANYGYTF. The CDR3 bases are TGTGCCAGCAGCCGAGATCAGGCAGCTAACTATGGCTACACCTTC.

Written as DNA, the CDR3 is TGTGCCAGCAGCCAAAGCAGGGCTGGATGGACTGAAGCTTTCTTT. It translates to CASSQSRAGWTEAFF. This sequence joins TRBV16 and TRBJ1-1; maybe TRBD1 (5 bases). This CDR3 is 15 amino acids long. Germline values: CDR1 KGHSY, CDR2 FQNENV. The ends were cut back, 2 bases at V and 5 bases at J, with 15 bases in the middle.

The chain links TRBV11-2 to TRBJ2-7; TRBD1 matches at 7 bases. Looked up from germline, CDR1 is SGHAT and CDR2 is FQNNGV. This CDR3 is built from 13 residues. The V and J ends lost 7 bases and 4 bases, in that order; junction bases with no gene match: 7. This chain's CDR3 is CASTPTGPYEQYF. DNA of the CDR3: TGTGCCAGCACCCCGACAGGGCCATACGAGCAGTACTTC.

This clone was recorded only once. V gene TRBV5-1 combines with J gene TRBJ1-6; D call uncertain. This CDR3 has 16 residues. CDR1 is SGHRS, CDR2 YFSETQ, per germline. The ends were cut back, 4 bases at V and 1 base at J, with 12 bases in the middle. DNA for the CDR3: TGCGCCAGCAGCCCGGGAGGGATTTCCTATAATTCACCCCTCCACTTT. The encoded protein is CASSPGGISYNSPLHF. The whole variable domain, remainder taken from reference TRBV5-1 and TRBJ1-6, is KAGVTQTPRYLIKTRGQQVTLSCSPISGHRSVSWYQQTPGQGLQFLFEYFSETQRNKGNFPGRFSGRQFSNSRSEMNVSTLELGDSALYLCASSPGGISYNSPLHFGNGTRLTVT.

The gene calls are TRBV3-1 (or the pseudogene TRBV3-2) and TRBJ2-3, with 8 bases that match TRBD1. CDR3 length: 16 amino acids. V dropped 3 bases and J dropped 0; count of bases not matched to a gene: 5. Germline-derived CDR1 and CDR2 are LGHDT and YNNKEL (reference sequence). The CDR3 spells CASSHRGQGSTDTQYF. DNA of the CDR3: TGTGCCAGCAGCCACAGGGGGCAGGGCAGCACAGATACGCAGTATTTT.

CDR3: CASSEEDGYTF. The CDR3 DNA sequence: TGTGCCAGCAGTGAGGAGGATGGCTACACCTTC. The V and J genes are TRBV2 and TRBJ1-2, with no clear D. The CDR3 spans 11 residues. V was trimmed by 3 bases and J by 6 bases, leaving 5 bases between them. Germline values: CDR1 SNHLY, CDR2 FYNNEI.

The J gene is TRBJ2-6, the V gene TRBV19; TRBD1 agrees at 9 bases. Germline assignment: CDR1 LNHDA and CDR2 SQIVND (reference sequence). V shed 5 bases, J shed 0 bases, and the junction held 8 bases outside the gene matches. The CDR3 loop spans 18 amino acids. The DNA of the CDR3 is TGTGCCAGTAGTTTTTTGGGACAGGGACTCTCTGGGGCCAACGTCCTGACTTTC. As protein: CASSFLGQGLSGANVLTF.

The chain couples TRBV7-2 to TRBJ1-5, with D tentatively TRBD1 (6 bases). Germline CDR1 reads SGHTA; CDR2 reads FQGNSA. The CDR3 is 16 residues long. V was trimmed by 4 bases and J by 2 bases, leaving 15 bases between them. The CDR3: CASSWGGASGNQPQHF. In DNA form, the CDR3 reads TGTGCCAGCAGCTGGGGGGGGGCGTCTGGCAATCAGCCCCAGCATTTT. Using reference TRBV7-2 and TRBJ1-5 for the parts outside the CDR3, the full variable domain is GAGVSQSPSNKVTEKGKDVELRCDPISGHTALYWYRQSLGQGLEFLIYFQGNSAPDKSGLPSDRFSAERTGGSVSTLTIQRTQQEDSAVYLCASSWGGASGNQPQHFGDGTRLSIL.

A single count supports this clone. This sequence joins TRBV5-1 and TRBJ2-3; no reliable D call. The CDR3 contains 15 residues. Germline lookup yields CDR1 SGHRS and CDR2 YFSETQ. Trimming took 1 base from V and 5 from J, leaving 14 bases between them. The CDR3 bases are TGCGCCAGCAGCTTGAGTCGAAGGGTGGAAGATACGCAGTATTTT. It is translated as CASSLSRRVEDTQYF.

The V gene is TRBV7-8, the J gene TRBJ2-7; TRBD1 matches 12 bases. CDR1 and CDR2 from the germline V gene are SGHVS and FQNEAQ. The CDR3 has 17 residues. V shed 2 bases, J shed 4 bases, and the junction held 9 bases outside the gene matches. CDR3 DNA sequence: TGTGCCAGCAGCTTAAATACGGGACAGGGGGCTTTGTACGAGCAGTACTTC. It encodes CASSLNTGQGALYEQYF.

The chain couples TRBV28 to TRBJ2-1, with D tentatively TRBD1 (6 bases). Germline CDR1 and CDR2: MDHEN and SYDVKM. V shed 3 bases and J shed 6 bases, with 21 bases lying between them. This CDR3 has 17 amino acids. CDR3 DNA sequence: TGTGCCAGCAGTTTGCGGTCTTTTTGGGGGCAGGGCAATGAGCAGTTCTTC. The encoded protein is CASSLRSFWGQGNEQFF.

The CDR3 bases are TGCGCCAGCAGCTTGGGTGGGGGTAGCTCCTATAATTCACCCCTCCACTTT. It codes for CASSLGGGSSYNSPLHF. The genes are TRBV5-1 and TRBJ1-6, with D maybe TRBD1 (5 bases). V lost 0 bases and J 0 bases, leaving 10 bases between the germline ends. CDR1 and CDR2 (germline): SGHRS, YFSETQ. The CDR3 consists of 17 residues.

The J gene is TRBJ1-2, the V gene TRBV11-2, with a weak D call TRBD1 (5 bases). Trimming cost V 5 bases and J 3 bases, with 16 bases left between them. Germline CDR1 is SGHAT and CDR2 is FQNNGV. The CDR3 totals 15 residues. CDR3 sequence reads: CASSVAAGGYYGYTF. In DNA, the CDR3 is TGTGCCAGCAGCGTGGCGGCCGGGGGTTACTATGGCTACACCTTC.

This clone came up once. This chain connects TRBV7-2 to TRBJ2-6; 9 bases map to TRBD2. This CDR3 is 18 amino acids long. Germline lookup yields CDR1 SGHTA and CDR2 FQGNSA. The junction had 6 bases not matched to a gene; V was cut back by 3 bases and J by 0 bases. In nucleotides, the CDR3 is TGTGCCAGCAGCTTCTCTGGACTAGCGAACTCTGGGGCCAACGTCCTGACTTTC. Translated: CASSFSGLANSGANVLTF.

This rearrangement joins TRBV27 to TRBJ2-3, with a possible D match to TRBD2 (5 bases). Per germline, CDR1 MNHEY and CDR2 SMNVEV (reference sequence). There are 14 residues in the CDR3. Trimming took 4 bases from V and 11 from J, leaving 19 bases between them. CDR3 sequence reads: CASSSVFAPRGQYF. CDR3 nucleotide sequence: TGTGCCAGCAGTTCAGTGTTCGCTCCCCGGGGGCAGTATTTT.

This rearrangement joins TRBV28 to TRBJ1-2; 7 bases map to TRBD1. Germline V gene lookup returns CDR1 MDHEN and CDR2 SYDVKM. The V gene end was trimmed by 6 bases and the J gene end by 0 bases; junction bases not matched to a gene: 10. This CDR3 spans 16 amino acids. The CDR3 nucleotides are TGTGCCAGCAGCCGCGTACAGGGGTCTACTAACTATGGCTACACCTTC. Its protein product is CASSRVQGSTNYGYTF.

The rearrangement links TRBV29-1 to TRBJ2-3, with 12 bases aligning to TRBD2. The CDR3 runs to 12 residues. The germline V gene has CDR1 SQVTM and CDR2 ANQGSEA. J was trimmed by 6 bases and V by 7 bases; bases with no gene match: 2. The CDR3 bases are TGCAGCGCTAGCGGGGGGGCGGATACGCAGTATTTT. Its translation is CSASGGADTQYF.

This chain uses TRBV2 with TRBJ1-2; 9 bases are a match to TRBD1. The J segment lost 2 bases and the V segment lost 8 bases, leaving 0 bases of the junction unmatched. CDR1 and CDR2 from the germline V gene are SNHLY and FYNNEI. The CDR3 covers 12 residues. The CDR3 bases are TGTGCCAGCGGGACAGGGAACTATGGCTACACCTTC. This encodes CASGTGNYGYTF.

The CDR3 DNA follows: TGTGCCAGCAGTTTAGGTAGGGACACAGATACGCAGTATTTT. Translation: CASSLGRDTDTQYF. This chain connects TRBV28 to TRBJ2-3; D remains unclear. Germline lookup yields CDR1 MDHEN and CDR2 SYDVKM. Trimming shortened V by 2 bases and J by 2 bases, and 8 bases separated the two germline ends. This CDR3 contains 14 residues.

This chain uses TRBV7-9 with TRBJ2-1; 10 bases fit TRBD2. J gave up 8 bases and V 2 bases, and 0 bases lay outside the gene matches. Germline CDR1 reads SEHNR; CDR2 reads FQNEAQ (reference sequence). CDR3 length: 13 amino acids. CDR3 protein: CASSLLAGDEQFF. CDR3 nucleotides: TGTGCCAGCAGCTTACTAGCGGGGGATGAGCAGTTCTTC.

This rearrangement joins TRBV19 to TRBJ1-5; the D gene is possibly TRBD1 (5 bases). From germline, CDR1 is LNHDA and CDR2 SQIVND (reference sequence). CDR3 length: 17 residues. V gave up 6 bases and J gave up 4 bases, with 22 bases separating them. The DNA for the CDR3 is TGTGCCAGTAGGGCCCTAGCGCTGGACAAGAATAATCAGCCCCAGCATTTT. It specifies CASRALALDKNNQPQHF.

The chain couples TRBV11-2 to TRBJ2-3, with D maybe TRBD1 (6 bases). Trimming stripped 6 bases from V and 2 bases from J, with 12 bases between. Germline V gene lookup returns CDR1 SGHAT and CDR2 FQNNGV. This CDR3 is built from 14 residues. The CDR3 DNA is TGTGCCAGCAGAGGACAGAGACACACAGATACGCAGTATTTT. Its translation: CASRGQRHTDTQYF.